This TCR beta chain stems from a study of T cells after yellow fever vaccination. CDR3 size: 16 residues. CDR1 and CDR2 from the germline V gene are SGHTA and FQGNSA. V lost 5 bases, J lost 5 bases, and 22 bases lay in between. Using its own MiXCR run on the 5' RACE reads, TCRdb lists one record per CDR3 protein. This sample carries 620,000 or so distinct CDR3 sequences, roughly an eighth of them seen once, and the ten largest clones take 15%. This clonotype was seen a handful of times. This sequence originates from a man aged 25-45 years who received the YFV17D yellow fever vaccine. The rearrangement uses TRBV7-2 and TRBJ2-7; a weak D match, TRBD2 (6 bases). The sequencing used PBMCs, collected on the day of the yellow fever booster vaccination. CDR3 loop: CASSLTPGGAGDEQYF. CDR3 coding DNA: TGTGCCAGCAGCCTAACGCCGGGCGGGGCGGGCGACGAGCAGTACTTC.